Below are 3 T cell receptor beta chains sequenced from a single sample in a study of blood T cell repertoires in COVID-19. Sequenced by immunoSEQ multiplex PCR; TCRdb stores in-frame clones only, minus some. The repertoire holds approximately 260,000 clones, with 70% to 90% as singletons. Sequences were obtained from peripheral blood. These receptors were taken from a woman aged 70 to 79 with acute or convalescent COVID-19.

The chain couples TRBV21-1 to TRBJ2-1; TRBD2 is the table's D call and was not checked against the DNA. TRBV21-1 is given as a pseudogene. CDR3 length equals 18 residues. The CDR3 DNA reads TGTGCCAGCAGCAAACCCGTAGCGGCGCCCAGCTCCTACAATGAGCAGTTCTTC. Its translation: CASSKPVAAPSSYNEQFF.

This chain joins TRBV9 and TRBJ1-6, with no clear D. Trimming removed 3 bases at V and 6 bases at J, with 13 bases between. The CDR3 contains 15 residues. Germline values: CDR1 SGDLS, CDR2 YYNGEE. CDR3 DNA: TGTGCCAGCAGCGCCTTGGCGGATCCTAATTCACCCCTCCACTTT. Its protein is CASSALADPNSPLHF.

V gene TRBV30 combines with J gene TRBJ2-3, with TRBD2 identical over 10 bases. J gave up 4 bases and V 2 bases, and 9 bases lay outside the gene matches. CDR3 size: 16 residues. Germline CDR1 is GTSNPN and CDR2 is SVGIG (reference sequence). Here the CDR3 reads CAWSPLGAGGADTQYF. CDR3 DNA: TGTGCCTGGAGTCCCCTAGGAGCGGGGGGGGCAGATACGCAGTATTTT. Full variable domain (remainder filled in from reference TRBV30 and TRBJ2-3): SQTIHQWPATLVQPVGSPLSLECTVEGTSNPNLYWYRQAAGRGLQLLFYSVGIGQISSEVPQNLSASRPQDRQFILSSKKLLLSDSGFYLCAWSPLGAGGADTQYFGPGTRLTVL.